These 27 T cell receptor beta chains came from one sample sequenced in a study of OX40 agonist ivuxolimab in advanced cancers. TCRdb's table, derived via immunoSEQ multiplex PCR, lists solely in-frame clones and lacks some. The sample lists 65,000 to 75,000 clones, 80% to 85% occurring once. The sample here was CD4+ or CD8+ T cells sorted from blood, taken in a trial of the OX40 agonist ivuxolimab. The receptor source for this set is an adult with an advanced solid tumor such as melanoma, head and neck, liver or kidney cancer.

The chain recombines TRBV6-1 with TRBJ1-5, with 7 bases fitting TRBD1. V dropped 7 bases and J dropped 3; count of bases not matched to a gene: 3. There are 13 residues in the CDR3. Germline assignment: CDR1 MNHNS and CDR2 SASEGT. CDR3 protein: CASTGQLNQPQHF. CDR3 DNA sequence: TGTGCCAGCACGGGACAGCTCAATCAGCCCCAGCATTTT.

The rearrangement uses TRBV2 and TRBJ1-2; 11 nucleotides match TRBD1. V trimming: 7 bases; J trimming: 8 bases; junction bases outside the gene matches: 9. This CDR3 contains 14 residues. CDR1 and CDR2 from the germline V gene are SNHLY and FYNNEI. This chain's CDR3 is CASTLLDRGPGYTF. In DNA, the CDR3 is TGTGCCAGCACCCTATTGGACAGGGGGCCAGGCTACACCTTC.

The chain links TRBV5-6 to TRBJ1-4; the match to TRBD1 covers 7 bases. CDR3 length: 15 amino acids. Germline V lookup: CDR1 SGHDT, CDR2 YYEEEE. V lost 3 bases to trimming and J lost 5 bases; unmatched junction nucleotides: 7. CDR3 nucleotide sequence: TGTGCCAGCAGCTATGCCGGGACAGAGAATGAAAAACTGTTTTTT. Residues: CASSYAGTENEKLFF.

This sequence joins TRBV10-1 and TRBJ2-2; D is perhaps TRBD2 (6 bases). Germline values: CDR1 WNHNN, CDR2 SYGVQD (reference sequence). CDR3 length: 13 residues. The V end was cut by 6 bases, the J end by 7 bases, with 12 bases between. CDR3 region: CASSGDFNGELFF. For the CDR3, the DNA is TGCGCCAGCAGCGGGGACTTTAACGGGGAGCTGTTTTTT.

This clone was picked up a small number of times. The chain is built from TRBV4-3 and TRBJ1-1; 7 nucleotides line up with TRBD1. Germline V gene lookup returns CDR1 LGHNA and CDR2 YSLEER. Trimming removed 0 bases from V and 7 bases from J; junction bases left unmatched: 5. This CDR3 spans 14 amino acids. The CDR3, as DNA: TGCGCCAGCAGCCAAGATTACAGGACAGGTGAAGCTTTCTTT. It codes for CASSQDYRTGEAFF.

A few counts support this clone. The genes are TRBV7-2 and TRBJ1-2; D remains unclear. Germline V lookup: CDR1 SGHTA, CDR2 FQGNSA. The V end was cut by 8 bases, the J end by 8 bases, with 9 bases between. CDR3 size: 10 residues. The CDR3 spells CASGDEGYTF. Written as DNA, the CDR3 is TGTGCCAGCGGCGACGAGGGCTACACCTTC.

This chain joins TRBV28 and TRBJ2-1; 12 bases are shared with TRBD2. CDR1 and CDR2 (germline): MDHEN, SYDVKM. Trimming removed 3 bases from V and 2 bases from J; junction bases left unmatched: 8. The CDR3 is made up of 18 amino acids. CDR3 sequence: CASSFPSGRATTYNEQFF. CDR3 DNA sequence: TGTGCCAGCAGTTTCCCTAGCGGGAGGGCCACCACCTACAATGAGCAGTTCTTC.

In DNA, the CDR3 is TGTGCCAGCAGTTATAATCCTGGGACAGCTGCCTACGAGCAGTACGTC. Amino acid sequence: CASSYNPGTAAYEQYV. The V call is TRBV6-5, the J call TRBJ2-7; 7 nucleotides align to TRBD1. V was pared by 3 bases and J by 2 bases, with 10 bases of the junction left unmatched. The CDR3 has 16 amino acids. CDR1 MNHEY and CDR2 SVGAGI come from the germline V gene.

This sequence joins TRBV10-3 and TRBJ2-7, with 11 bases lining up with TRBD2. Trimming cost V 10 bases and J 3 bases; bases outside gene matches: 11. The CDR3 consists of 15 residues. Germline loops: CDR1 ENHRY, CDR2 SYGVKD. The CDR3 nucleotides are TGTGCCAGTCAGGGAGGGACTAGCGGCTTCTACGAGCAGTACTTC. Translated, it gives CASQGGTSGFYEQYF.

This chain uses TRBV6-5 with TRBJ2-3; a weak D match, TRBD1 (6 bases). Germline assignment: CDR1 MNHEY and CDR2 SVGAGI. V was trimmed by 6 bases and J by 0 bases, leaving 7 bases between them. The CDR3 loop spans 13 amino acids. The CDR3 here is CASRDRSTDTQYF. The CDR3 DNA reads TGTGCCAGCAGGGACAGAAGCACAGATACGCAGTATTTT.

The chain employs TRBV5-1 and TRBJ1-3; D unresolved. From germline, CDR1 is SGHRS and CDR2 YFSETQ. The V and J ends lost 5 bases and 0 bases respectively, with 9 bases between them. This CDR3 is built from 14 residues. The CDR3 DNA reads TGCGCCAGCAGTTCAGCGCTCTCTGGAAACACCATATATTTT. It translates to CASSSALSGNTIYF.

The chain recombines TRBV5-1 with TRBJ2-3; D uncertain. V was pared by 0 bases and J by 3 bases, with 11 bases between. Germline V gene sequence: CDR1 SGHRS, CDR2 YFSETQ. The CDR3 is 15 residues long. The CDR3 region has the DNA TGCGCCAGCAGCTTGGAACAGATCGGGACAGATACGCAGTATTTT. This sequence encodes CASSLEQIGTDTQYF.

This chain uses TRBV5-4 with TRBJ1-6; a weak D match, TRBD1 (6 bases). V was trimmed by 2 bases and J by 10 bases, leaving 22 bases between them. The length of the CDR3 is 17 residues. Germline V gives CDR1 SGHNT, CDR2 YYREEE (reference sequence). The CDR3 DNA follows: TGTGCCAGCAGCTTACTTCGCCCGGCAGGGGAGTACTCACCCCTCCACTTT. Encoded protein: CASSLLRPAGEYSPLHF.

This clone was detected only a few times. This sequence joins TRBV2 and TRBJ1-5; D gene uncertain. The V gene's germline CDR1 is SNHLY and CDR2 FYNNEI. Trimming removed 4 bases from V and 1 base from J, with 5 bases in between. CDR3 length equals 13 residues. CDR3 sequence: CASSGDSNQPQHF. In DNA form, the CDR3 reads TGTGCCAGCAGTGGTGACAGCAATCAGCCCCAGCATTTT.

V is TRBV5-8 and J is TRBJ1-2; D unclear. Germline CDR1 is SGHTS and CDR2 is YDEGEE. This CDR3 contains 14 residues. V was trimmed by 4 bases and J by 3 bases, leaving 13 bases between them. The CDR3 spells CASSVKEGHYGYTF. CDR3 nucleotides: TGTGCCAGCAGCGTCAAAGAGGGTCACTATGGCTACACCTTC.

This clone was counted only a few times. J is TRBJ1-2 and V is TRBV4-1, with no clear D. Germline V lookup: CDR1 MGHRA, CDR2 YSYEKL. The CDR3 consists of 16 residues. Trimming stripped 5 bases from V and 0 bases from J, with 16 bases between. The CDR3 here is CASSSWGGPSNYGYTF. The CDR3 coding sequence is TGCGCCAGCAGCTCCTGGGGAGGACCGTCTAACTATGGCTACACCTTC.

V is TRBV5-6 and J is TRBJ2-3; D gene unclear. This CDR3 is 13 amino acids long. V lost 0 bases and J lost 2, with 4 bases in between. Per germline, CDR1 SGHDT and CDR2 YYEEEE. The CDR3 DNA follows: TGTGCCAGCAGCTTGGGACCCACAGATACGCAGTATTTT. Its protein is CASSLGPTDTQYF.

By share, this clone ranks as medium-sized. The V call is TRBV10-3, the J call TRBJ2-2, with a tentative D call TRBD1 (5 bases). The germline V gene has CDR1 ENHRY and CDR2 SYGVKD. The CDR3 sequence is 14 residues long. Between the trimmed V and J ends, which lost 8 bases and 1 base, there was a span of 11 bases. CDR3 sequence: CAIGGAENTGELFF. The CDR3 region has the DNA TGTGCCATCGGTGGGGCGGAGAACACCGGGGAGCTGTTTTTT.

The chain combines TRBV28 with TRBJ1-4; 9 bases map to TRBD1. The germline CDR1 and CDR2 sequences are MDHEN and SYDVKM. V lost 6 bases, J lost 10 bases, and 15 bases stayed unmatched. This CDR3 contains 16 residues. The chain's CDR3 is CASRTPQGARIGKLFF. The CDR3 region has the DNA TGTGCCAGCAGGACTCCACAGGGGGCGCGGATCGGAAAACTGTTTTTT. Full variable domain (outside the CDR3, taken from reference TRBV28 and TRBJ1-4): DVKVTQSSRYLVKRTGEKVFLECVQDMDHENMFWYRQDPGLGLRLIYFSYDVKMKEKGDIPEGYSVSREKKERFSLILESASTNQTSMYLCASRTPQGARIGKLFFGSGTQLSVL.

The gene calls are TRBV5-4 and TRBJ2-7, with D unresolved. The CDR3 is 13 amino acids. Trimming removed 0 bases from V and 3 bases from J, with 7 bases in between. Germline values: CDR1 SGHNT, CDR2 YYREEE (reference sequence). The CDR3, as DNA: TGTGCCAGCAGCTTGGGGCAGAACTACGAGCAGTACGTC. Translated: CASSLGQNYEQYV.

CDR3 in amino acids: CASSPGTGDTQYF. CDR3 nucleotides: TGTGCCAGCAGCCCCGGGACAGGAGATACGCAGTATTTT. The rearrangement uses TRBV7-2 and TRBJ2-3; 8 nucleotides line up with TRBD1. The V segment lost 5 bases and the J segment 5 bases; nucleotides outside the gene matches: 3. Germline V lookup: CDR1 SGHTA, CDR2 FQGNSA. CDR3 size: 13 residues.

The CDR3 reads CASSVKGHVTGADTGELFF. The DNA of the CDR3 is TGTGCCAGCAGCGTCAAGGGACACGTGACAGGGGCCGACACCGGGGAGCTGTTTTTT. The genes are TRBV7-3 and TRBJ2-2, with TRBD1 matching 8 bases. This CDR3 spans 19 amino acids. The germline CDR1 and CDR2 sequences are SGHTA and FQGTGA. Germline trimming cut 5 bases from V and 3 bases from J; bases unmatched to any gene: 17.

The CDR3 sequence: CASRDRAGNTIYF. CDR3 sequence (DNA): TGTGCCAGCCGAGACAGGGCTGGAAACACCATATATTTT. V gene TRBV6-5 combines with J gene TRBJ1-3; 7 bases fit TRBD1. The CDR3 is made up of 13 amino acids. The germline V gene has CDR1 MNHEY and CDR2 SVGAGI. V shed 8 bases, J shed 2 bases, and the junction held 3 bases outside the gene matches.

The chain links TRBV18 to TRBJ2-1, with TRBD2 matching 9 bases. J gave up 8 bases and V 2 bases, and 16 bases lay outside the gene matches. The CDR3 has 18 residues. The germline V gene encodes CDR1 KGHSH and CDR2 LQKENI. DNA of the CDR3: TGTGCCAGCTCACCATTTCGTACTCGGGCGGGAGGGCCGCATGAGCAGTTCTTC. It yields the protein CASSPFRTRAGGPHEQFF.

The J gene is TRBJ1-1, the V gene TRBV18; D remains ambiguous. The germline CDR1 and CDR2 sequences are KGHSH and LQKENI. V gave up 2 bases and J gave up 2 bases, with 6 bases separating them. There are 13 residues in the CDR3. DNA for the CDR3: TGTGCCAGCTCACCAACCAGAAACACTGAAGCTTTCTTT. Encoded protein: CASSPTRNTEAFF.

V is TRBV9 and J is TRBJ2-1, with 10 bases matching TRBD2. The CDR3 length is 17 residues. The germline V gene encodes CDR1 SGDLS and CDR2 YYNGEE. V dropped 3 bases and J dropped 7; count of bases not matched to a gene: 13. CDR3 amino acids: CASSEEGASGSANEQFF. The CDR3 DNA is TGTGCCAGCAGCGAAGAGGGGGCTAGCGGGAGTGCGAATGAGCAGTTCTTC.

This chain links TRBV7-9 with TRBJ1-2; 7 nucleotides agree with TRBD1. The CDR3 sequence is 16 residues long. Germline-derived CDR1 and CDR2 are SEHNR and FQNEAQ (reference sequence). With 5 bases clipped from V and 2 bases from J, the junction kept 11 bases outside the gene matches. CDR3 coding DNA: TGTGCCAGCAGCCCTATAGGAGCAGGGGGAAACTATGGCTACACCTTC. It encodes CASSPIGAGGNYGYTF.